This TCR beta chain was identified during a study of CD8+CD57+ T cells in acquired aplastic anemia. Across the whole study: The mean DNA yield obtained from sorted CD4+ and CD8+ cells came to roughly 3.4 ug.

Genomic DNA, serving as template, underwent TCR beta VDJ and CDR3 profiling. TCRdb passed the reads through MiXCR, listing each CDR3 protein once. The table lists 300,000 or so distinct CDR3 sequences, roughly 59% of them singletons. Before being chosen for sequencing, patients had shown CD8+CD57+ cell expansion by flow cytometry. Severe acquired aplastic anemia affected all patients. This clonotype has ten or more counts. Its antigen is as yet unknown. Overall study findings and caveats: Researchers reported that CD8+ Simpson's diversity was not significantly different in patients versus controls. The same twenty-nine CD8+ CDR3 sequences occurred in patients and in controls.

Trimming took 1 base from V and 3 from J, leaving 10 bases between them. The CDR3 is 14 amino acids. The germline gives CDR1 LGHDT, CDR2 YNNKEL (reference sequence). This clonotype originated in a human donor with aplastic anemia. The sequenced sample was sorted CD4+, CD8+, or CD8+CD57+ T cells (not recorded which) from PBMCs. This chain links TRBV3-1 with TRBJ2-7; D possibly uses TRBD1 or TRBD2 (5 bases each). CDR3 bases: TGTGCCAGCAGCCAAGCAGGGACCAACTACGAGCAGTACTTC. Amino acids: CASSQAGTNYEQYF.